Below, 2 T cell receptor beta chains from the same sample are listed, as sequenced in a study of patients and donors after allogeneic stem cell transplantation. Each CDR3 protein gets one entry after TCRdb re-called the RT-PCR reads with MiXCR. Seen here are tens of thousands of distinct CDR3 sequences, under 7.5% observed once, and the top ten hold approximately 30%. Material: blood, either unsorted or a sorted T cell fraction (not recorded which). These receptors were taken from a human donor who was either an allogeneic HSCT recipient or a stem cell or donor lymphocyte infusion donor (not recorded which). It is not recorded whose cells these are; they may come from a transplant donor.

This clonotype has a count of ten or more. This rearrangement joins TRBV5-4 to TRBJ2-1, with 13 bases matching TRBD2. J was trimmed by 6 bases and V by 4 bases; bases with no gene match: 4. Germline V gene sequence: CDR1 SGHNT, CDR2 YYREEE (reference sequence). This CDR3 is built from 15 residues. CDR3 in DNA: TGTGCCAGCAGCCGCGGACTAGCGGGAGCCAATGAGCAGTTCTTC. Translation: CASSRGLAGANEQFF.

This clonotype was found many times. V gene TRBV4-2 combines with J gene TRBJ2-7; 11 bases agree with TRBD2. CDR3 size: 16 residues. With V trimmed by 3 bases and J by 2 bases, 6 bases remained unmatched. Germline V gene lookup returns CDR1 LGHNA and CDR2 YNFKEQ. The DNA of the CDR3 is TGTGCCAGCAGCCACCAGACTAGCGGGATAGCCTACGAGCAGTACTTC. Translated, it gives CASSHQTSGIAYEQYF.